Sequencing of this T cell receptor beta chain was carried out in a study of PD-1 blockade in classical Hodgkin lymphoma. Between the trimmed V and J ends, which lost 5 bases and 3 bases, there was a span of 17 bases. The CDR3 spans 15 residues. In germline, CDR1 is SGHTA, CDR2 FQGNSA. This clone showed up just a few times. Measured with immunoSEQ multiplex PCR; TCRdb has only the in-frame clones, and not every one. The sample holds 40,000 to 45,000 clones, 78% seen once. There was relapse after autologous stem cell transplantation in every patient, and there was variation in brentuximab vedotin exposure.

The genes are TRBV7-2 and TRBJ2-7; D call uncertain. The source was peripheral blood mononuclear cells (PBMCs), collected at baseline. This TCR was recovered from a human donor with classical Hodgkin lymphoma. The CDR3 nucleotides read TGTGCCAGCAGCGGTCAAGGAGACACGTACTACGAGCAGTACTTC. Translating it yields CASSGQGDTYYEQYF.